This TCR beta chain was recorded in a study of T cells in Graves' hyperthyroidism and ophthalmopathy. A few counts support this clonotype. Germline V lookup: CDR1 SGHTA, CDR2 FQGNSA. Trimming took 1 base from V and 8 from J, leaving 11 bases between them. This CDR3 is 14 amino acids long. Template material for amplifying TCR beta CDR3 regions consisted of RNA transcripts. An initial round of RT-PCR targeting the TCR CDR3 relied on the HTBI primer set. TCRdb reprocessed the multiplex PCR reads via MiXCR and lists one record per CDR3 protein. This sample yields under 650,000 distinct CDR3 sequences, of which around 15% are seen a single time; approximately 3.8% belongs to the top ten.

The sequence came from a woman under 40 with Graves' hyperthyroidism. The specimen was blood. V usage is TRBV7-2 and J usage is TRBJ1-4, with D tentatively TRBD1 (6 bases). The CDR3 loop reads CASSLDAGAEKLFF. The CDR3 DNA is TGTGCCAGCAGCTTAGACGCAGGGGCGGAAAAACTGTTTTTT.